This TCR beta chain was observed in a study of blood T cell repertoires in COVID-19. Study-wide context: Whether acute or convalescent, the COVID-19 samples came from the United States, Italy and Spain.

Clinical history as reported by participants underpinned cohort assignment. This CDR3 region has 17 residues. The V gene's germline CDR1 is SEHNR and CDR2 FQNEAQ (reference sequence). Trimming took off 1 base at V and 6 bases at J, with 19 bases between the two ends. Produced via immunoSEQ multiplex PCR; TCRdb's table is partial and in-frame only. The sample shows about 160,000 clones, roughly 85% of them seen only once. This clonotype originated in a man in his 60s who had recovered from COVID-19. Sequencing used PBMCs or T cells enriched from blood (not recorded which). The chain combines TRBV7-9 with TRBJ2-1; TRBD1 is a possible D gene (5 bases). This CDR3 is CASSLEEGSLRANEQFF. The CDR3 DNA reads TGTGCCAGCAGCTTAGAGGAAGGTTCTCTCAGGGCCAATGAGCAGTTCTTC.